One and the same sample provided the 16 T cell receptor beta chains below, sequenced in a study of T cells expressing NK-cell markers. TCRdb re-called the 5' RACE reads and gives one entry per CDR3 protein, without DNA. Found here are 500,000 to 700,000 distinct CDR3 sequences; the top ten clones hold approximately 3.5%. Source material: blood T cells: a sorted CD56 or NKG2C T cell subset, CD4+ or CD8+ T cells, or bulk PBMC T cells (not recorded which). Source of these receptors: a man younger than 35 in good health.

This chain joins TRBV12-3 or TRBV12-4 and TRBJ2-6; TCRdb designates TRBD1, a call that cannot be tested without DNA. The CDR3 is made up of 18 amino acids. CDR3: CASSLPGAASTGANVLTF.

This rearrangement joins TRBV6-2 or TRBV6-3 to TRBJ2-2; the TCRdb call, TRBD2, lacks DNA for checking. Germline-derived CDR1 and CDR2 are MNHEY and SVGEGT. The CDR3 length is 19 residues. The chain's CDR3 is CASSLGLAGGKLDTGELFF.

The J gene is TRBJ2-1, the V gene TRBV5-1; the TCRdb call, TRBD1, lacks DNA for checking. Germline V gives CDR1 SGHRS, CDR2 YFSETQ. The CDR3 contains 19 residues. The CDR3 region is CASSWTPPGASSPTYEQFF.

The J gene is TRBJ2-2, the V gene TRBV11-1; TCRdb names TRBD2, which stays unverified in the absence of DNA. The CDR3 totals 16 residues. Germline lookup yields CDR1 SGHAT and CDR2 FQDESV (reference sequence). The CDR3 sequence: CASSPPLGHSTGELFF.

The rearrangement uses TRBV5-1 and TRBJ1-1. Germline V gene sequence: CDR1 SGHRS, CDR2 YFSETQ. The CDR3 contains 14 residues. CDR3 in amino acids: CASSFRASSTEAFF.

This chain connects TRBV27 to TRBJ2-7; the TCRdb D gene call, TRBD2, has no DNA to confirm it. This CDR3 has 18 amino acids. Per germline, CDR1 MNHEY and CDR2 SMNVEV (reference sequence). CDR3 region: CASSFTSPSGLAGVEQYF.

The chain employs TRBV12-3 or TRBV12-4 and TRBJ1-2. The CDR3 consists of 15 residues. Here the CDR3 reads CASNNLGGENYGYTF.

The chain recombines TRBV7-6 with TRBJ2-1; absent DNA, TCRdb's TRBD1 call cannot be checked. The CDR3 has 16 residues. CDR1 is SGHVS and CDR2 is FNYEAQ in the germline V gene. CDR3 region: CASSFPGTSTGNEQFF.

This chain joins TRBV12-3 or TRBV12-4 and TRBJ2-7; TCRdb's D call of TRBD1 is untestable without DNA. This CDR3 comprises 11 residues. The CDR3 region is CASSLGQRQYF.

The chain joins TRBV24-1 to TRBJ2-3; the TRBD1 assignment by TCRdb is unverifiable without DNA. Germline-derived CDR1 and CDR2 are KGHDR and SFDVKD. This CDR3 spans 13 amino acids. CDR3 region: CATSRGEADTQYF.

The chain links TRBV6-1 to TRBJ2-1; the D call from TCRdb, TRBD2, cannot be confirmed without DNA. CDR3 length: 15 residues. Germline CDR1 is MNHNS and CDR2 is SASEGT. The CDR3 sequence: CASSEEGTRHNEQFF.

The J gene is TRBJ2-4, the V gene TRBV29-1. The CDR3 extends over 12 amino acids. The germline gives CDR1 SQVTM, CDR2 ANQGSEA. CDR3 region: CSVASNANIQYF.

CDR3: CASSDRVAKNIQYF. The rearrangement links TRBV6-2 or TRBV6-3 to TRBJ2-4. This CDR3 has 14 amino acids. Germline CDR1 is MNHEY and CDR2 is SVGEGT.

CDR3 amino acids: CASSSDGGLSPLHF. The chain employs TRBV7-3 and TRBJ1-6; TCRdb proposes TRBD1, but this gene call is untestable without DNA. The germline CDR1 and CDR2 sequences are SGHTA and FQGTGA. The CDR3 has 14 amino acids.

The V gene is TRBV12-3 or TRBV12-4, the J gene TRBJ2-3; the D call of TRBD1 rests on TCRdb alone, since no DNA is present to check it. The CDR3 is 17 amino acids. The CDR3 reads CASSFRDWGPRADTQYF.

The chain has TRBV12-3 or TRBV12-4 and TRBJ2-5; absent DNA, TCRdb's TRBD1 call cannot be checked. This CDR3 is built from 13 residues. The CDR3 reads CASSWGRQETQYF.